The following is a T cell receptor beta chain sequence with its context. Its target is not known. This record comes from a study of OX40 agonist ivuxolimab in advanced cancers. Study-wide context: Ivuxolimab, which is an agonistic anti-OX40 (CD134) antibody, was administered to the patients. Patients received intravenous ivuxolimab every 2 weeks at 0.01 to 10 mg/kg. Prior anti-PD-1, anti-PD-L1 or anti-CTLA-4 therapy did not bar entry, and 40% had some.

V was cut by 1 base and J by 10 bases, with 11 bases left in between. CDR1 is MGHRA, CDR2 YSYEKL, per germline. This CDR3 has 13 amino acids. Study-wide points: Undetermined was the antigen specificity of the expanded peripheral T cells.

The data were produced by immunoSEQ multiplex PCR, yet TCRdb's version contains in-frame clones alone and is incomplete. The data hold approximately 14,000 clones, with over 75% observed a single time. The origin of this receptor is an adult with an advanced solid tumor such as melanoma, head and neck, liver or kidney cancer. V usage is TRBV4-1 and J usage is TRBJ2-1; D is uncertain. The sample was CD4+ or CD8+ T cells sorted from blood, taken in a trial of the OX40 agonist ivuxolimab. CDR3 DNA: TGCGCCAGCAGCCAAGGTCTCACCAGGGAGCAGTTCTTC. Translation gives CASSQGLTREQFF.